The source of this T cell receptor beta chain is a study of CD8 T cells in ankylosing spondylitis. Study results and caveats: According to the report, clones linked to the disease were significantly enriched in matched synovial fluid samples taken from ankylosing spondylitis patients. Relatively rare in peripheral blood, disease-linked clones were also CD8+.

Trimming cost V 0 bases and J 7 bases; bases outside gene matches: 6. Germline values: CDR1 GTSNPN, CDR2 SVGIG (reference sequence). This CDR3 contains 14 residues. By quantitative 5'-RACE with molecular barcodes, the TCR beta libraries were made. TCRdb recomputed calls from the 5' RACE reads with MiXCR, one row per CDR3 protein. This sample has some 250,000 distinct CDR3 sequences, with roughly 25% found just once. This clonotype showed up just a few times. The target antigen is unknown. The rearrangement links TRBV30 to TRBJ2-4; TRBD2 agrees at 7 bases. The material sequenced was blood, either unsorted or a sorted T cell fraction (not recorded which). The TCR originated in a male donor with ankylosing spondylitis or in good health (not recorded which). CDR3 sequence: CAWSVRGVGNIQYF. For the CDR3, the DNA is TGTGCCTGGAGTGTACGGGGGGTGGGGAACATTCAGTACTTC.